This T cell receptor beta chain was documented in a study of beta chain features in type 1 diabetes. About the study: Cell yields, gender and age were similar in healthy donors and patients. Study outcomes and limitations: There were fewer insertions and more deletions at the VDJ junctions of type 1 diabetes patients.

This clone was seen a handful of times. Its cognate antigen is unknown. Reverse transcribing all isolated RNA meant expressed TCRB transcripts were sequenced. An average around 3.5 million reads came from naive, central memory and regulatory T cell samples. Profiled with immunoSEQ multiplex PCR; TCRdb holds only in-frame clones, not every one. The sample yields 360,000 or so clones, roughly 21% seen once. One heparinised draw, averaging about 110 mL, was taken per donor. With 4 bases clipped from V and 4 bases from J, the junction kept 7 bases outside the gene matches. In germline, CDR1 is SQVTM, CDR2 ANQGSEA. The CDR3 length is 14 residues.

This receptor was identified in a woman aged 18-29 years in good health. V and J are TRBV29-1 and TRBJ1-5; 7 nucleotides match TRBD1. Material: naive CD4+ T cells from blood. The CDR3: CSVAGQDLNQPQHF. CDR3 DNA sequence: TGCAGCGTTGCAGGACAGGATCTGAATCAGCCCCAGCATTTT. The variable domain in full, with the rest retrieved from reference TRBV29-1 and TRBJ1-5, is SAVISQKPSRDICQRGTSLTIQCQVDSQVTMMFWYRQQPGQSLTLIATANQGSEATYESGFVIDKFPISRPNLTFSTLTVSNMSPEDSSIYLCSVAGQDLNQPQHFGDGTRLSIL.